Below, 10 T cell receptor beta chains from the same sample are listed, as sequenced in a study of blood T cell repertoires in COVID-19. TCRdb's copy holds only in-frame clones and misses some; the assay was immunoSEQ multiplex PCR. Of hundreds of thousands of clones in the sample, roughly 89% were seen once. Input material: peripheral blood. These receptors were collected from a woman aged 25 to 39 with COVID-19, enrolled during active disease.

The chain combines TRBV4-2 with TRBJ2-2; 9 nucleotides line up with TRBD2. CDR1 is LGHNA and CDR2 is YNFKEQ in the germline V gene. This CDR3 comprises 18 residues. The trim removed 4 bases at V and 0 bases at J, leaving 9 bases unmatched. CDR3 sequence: CASSPSAGGPPNTGELFF. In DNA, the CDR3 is TGTGCCAGCAGCCCTTCGGCGGGGGGGCCTCCGAACACCGGGGAGCTGTTTTTT.

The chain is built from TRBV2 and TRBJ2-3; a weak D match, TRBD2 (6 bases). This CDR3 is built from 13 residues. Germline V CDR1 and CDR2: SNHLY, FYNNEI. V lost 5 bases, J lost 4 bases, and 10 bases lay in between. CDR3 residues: CASSRLVPDTQYF. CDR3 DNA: TGTGCCAGCAGTAGACTAGTTCCAGATACGCAGTATTTT. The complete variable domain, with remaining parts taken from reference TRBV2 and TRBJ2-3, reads EPEVTQTPSHQVTQMGQEVILRCVPISNHLYFYWYRQILGQKVEFLVSFYNNEISEKSEIFDDQFSVERPDGSNFTLKIRSTKLEDSAMYFCASSRLVPDTQYFGPGTRLTVL.

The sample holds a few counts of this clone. CDR3 sequence: CASSPRDRGRQPQHF. CDR3 nucleotides: TGTGCCAGCTCACCACGGGACAGGGGGCGACAGCCCCAGCATTTT. The J gene is TRBJ1-5, the V gene TRBV18; 12 nucleotides agree with TRBD1. V gave up 1 base and J gave up 7 bases; unmatched junction bases: 2. Germline assignment: CDR1 KGHSH and CDR2 LQKENI. The CDR3 is made up of 15 amino acids. The full variable domain, in which reference TRBV18 and TRBJ1-5 provide the parts outside the CDR3, is NAGVMQNPRHLVRRRGQEARLRCSPMKGHSHVYWYRQLPEEGLKFMVYLQKENIIDESGMPKERFSAEFPKEGPSILRIQQVVRGDSAAYFCASSPRDRGRQPQHFGDGTRLSIL.

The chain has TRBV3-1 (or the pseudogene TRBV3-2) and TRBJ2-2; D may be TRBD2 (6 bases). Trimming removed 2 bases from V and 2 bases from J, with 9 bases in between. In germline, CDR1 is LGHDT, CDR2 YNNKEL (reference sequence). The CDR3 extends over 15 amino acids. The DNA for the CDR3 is TGTGCCAGCAGCCAACGGCGGGGAAACACCGGGGAGCTGTTTTTT. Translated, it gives CASSQRRGNTGELFF.

Here the CDR3 reads CATSDFSTSGKETQYF. As DNA, the CDR3 is TGTGCCACCAGTGATTTTTCAACTAGCGGGAAAGAGACCCAGTACTTC. The chain recombines TRBV24-1 with TRBJ2-5, with 10 bases lining up with TRBD2. V lost 1 base and J lost 3; bases outside the gene matches: 4. The CDR3 totals 16 residues. Germline V gene sequence: CDR1 KGHDR, CDR2 SFDVKD.

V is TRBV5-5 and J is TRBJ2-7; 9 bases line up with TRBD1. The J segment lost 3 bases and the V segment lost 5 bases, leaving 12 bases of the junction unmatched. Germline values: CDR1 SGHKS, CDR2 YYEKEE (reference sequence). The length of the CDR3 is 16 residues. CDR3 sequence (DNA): TGTGCCAGCAGTAAATCAACCGGGACAGGGTACTACGAGCAGTACTTC. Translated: CASSKSTGTGYYEQYF.

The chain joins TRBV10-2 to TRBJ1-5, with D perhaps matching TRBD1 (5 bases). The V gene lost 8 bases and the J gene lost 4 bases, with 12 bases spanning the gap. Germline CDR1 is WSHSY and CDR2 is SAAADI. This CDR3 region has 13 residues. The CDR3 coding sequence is TGCGCCAGCTCCATCCAGGGAAATCAGCCCCAGCATTTT. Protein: CASSIQGNQPQHF.

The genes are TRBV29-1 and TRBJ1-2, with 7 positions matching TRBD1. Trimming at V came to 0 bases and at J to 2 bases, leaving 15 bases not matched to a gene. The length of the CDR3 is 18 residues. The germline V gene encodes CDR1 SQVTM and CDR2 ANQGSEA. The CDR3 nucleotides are TGCAGCGTTGAAGACCCTGCGGGGCAGGGGGAATGGAACTATGGCTACACCTTC. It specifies CSVEDPAGQGEWNYGYTF.

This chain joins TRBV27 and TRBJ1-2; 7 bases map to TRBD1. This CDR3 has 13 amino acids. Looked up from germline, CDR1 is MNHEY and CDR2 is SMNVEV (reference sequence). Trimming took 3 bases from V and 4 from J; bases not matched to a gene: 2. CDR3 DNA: TGTGCCAGCAGTTTCAAGGGGGCCTATGGCTACACCTTC. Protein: CASSFKGAYGYTF.

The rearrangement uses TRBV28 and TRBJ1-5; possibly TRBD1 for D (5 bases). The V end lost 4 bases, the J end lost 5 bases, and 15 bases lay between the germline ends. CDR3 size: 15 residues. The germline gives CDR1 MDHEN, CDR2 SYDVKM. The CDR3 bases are TGTGCCAGCAGTTCCCTCAGGGAAGGGGATCAGCCCCAGCATTTT. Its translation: CASSSLREGDQPQHF.